One and the same sample provided the 8 T cell receptor beta chains below, sequenced in a study of T cell responses to AZD1222 COVID-19 vaccine. Profiling relied on immunoSEQ multiplex PCR, and the TCRdb table lists in-frame clones only, not all of them. The table lists 70,000 to 95,000 clones, roughly 90% of them singletons. Sequencing was performed on peripheral blood, taken 28 days after the second AZD1222 dose. All receptors derive from an adult who received the AZD1222 COVID-19 vaccine.

The chain links TRBV24-1 to TRBJ2-7; D may correspond to TRBD1 or TRBD2 (5 bases each). V shed 9 bases and J shed 3 bases, with 17 bases lying between them. Germline V gene lookup returns CDR1 KGHDR and CDR2 SFDVKD. The length of the CDR3 is 14 residues. The CDR3 DNA is TGTGCCACCGGGTCCGGGACGGCACTCTACGAGCAGTACTTC. It specifies CATGSGTALYEQYF.

This clone was counted a single time. V gene TRBV6-5 combines with J gene TRBJ1-4; D ambiguous. The V end was cut by 10 bases, the J end by 0 bases, with 15 bases between. The CDR3 spans 15 residues. Germline V CDR1 and CDR2: MNHEY, SVGAGI. For the CDR3, the DNA is TGTGCCACCGGACCCGCTTTATCAACTAATGAAAAACTGTTTTTT. The encoded protein is CATGPALSTNEKLFF.

The chain uses TRBV7-2 and TRBJ1-3; D is perhaps TRBD1 (5 bases). This CDR3 comprises 13 residues. Per the germline V gene, CDR1 is SGHTA and CDR2 is FQGNSA. The germline V and J ends were trimmed by 2 bases and 4 bases, with 6 bases remaining between them. The CDR3 sequence: CASSLNRGNTIYF. The CDR3 coding sequence is TGTGCCAGCAGCTTAAACAGGGGAAACACCATATATTTT.

The chain combines TRBV3-1 (or the pseudogene TRBV3-2) with TRBJ1-5; maybe TRBD1 (6 bases). Germline CDR1 reads LGHDT; CDR2 reads YNNKEL (reference sequence). Trimming cost V 1 base and J 16 bases, with 14 bases left between them. The CDR3 runs to 12 residues. This chain's CDR3 is CASSQGEGDPHF. For the CDR3, the DNA is TGTGCCAGCAGCCAAGGGGAGGGGGACCCACATTTT.

The chain is built from TRBV28 and TRBJ2-6; D ambiguous. V dropped 3 bases and J dropped 1 base, with 1 base sitting between them. The CDR3 is 13 residues long. In germline, CDR1 is MDHEN, CDR2 SYDVKM. CDR3 protein: CASSLSGANVLTF. The CDR3 DNA reads TGTGCCAGCAGTTTGTCTGGGGCCAACGTCCTGACTTTC.

This clone was detected only once. The chain joins TRBV6-5 to TRBJ1-3; weak D call: TRBD1 (5 bases). The CDR3 is 12 amino acids. V shed 10 bases and J shed 4 bases, with 11 bases lying between them. Germline-derived CDR1 and CDR2 are MNHEY and SVGAGI. CDR3 sequence reads: CATTKGGNTIYF. Written as DNA, the CDR3 is TGTGCCACAACTAAGGGGGGAAACACCATATATTTT.

This clone was seen only once. V usage is TRBV7-9 and J usage is TRBJ2-3, with no clear D. CDR1 is SEHNR, CDR2 FQNEAQ, per germline (reference sequence). The CDR3 is 14 residues long. V lost 0 bases to trimming and J lost 3 bases, with 7 bases between them. The CDR3: CASSLALGTDTQYF. The CDR3 DNA follows: TGTGCCAGCAGCTTAGCGCTTGGGACAGATACGCAGTATTTT.

This chain links TRBV7-9 with TRBJ1-4, with 7 bases that match TRBD1. This CDR3 is 14 amino acids long. The germline CDR1 and CDR2 sequences are SEHNR and FQNEAQ (reference sequence). The J segment lost 5 bases and the V segment lost 5 bases, leaving 5 bases of the junction unmatched. In DNA, the CDR3 is TGTGCCAGCAGCCTCGGGACAGCAAATGAAAAACTGTTTTTT. It yields the protein CASSLGTANEKLFF.